A single sample gave rise to the 26 T cell receptor beta chains below, sequenced in a study of beta chain features in type 1 diabetes. Expressed TCRB transcripts got sequenced, as all isolated RNA was reverse transcribed. Some clones are missing from TCRdb's copy, which holds only in-frame ones; the method was immunoSEQ multiplex PCR. The sample shows some 100,000 clones, roughly 40% of them seen only once. Sequencing was performed on stem cell memory CD4+ T cells from blood. These receptors originate from a woman aged 18-29 years in good health.

This clone was detected only once. This rearrangement joins TRBV7-8 to TRBJ2-1; a weak D match, TRBD2 (5 bases). Trimming cost V 7 bases and J 3 bases, with 16 bases left between them. This CDR3 region has 15 residues. Germline V CDR1 and CDR2: SGHVS, FQNEAQ. Written as DNA, the CDR3 is TGTGCCAGCACCCAGACGGGGAGCAACTACAATGAGCAGTTCTTC. Amino acids: CASTQTGSNYNEQFF.

There are a few counts of this clone. J is TRBJ2-7 and V is TRBV13, with 9 bases identical to TRBD2. The CDR3 sequence is 18 residues long. Germline V CDR1 and CDR2: PRHDT, FYEKMQ (reference sequence). V lost 5 bases to trimming and J lost 3 bases; unmatched junction nucleotides: 17. This chain's CDR3 is CASSPNPSSGNTYYEQYF. Written as DNA, the CDR3 is TGTGCCAGCAGCCCCAATCCATCTAGCGGGAACACTTACTACGAGCAGTACTTC. The entire variable domain, with the rest obtained from reference TRBV13 and TRBJ2-7, is as follows: AAGVIQSPRHLIKEKRETATLKCYPIPRHDTVYWYQQGPGQDPQFLISFYEKMQSDKGSIPDRFSAQQFSDYHSELNMSSLELGDSALYFCASSPNPSSGNTYYEQYFGPGTRLTVT.

This clone was seen only a few times. J is TRBJ2-1 and V is TRBV27; 8 bases map to TRBD2. Germline-derived CDR1 and CDR2 are MNHEY and SMNVEV (reference sequence). The CDR3 runs 15 residues. The trim removed 4 bases at V and 7 bases at J, leaving 9 bases unmatched. This CDR3 is CASSSLAGRGNEQFF. In DNA, the CDR3 is TGTGCCAGCAGTTCCTTAGCGGGGCGGGGGAATGAGCAGTTCTTC.

This clone was counted a few times. V usage is TRBV7-9 and J usage is TRBJ2-7, with D perhaps TRBD2 (6 bases). V shed 0 bases and J shed 2 bases, with 11 bases lying between them. In germline, CDR1 is SEHNR, CDR2 FQNEAQ (reference sequence). This CDR3 has 15 amino acids. The CDR3 nucleotides are TGTGCCAGCAGCTTAGCAGGCGGGGCCCCCTACGAGCAGTACTTC. This translates into CASSLAGGAPYEQYF.

The gene calls are TRBV29-1 and TRBJ2-1, with TRBD2 identical over 11 bases. The CDR3 contains 13 residues. Germline V gene lookup returns CDR1 SQVTM and CDR2 ANQGSEA. The junction had 5 bases not matched to a gene; V was cut back by 4 bases and J by 9 bases. CDR3 residues: CSVVAGGPSEQFF. CDR3 coding DNA: TGCAGCGTTGTAGCGGGAGGGCCCTCTGAGCAGTTCTTC.

This clone has a handful of counts. V gene TRBV5-1 combines with J gene TRBJ1-5, with a possible D match to TRBD1 (5 bases). The CDR3 spans 14 residues. The V and J ends lost 0 bases and 6 bases respectively, with 10 bases between them. CDR1 is SGHRS and CDR2 is YFSETQ in the germline V gene. The CDR3 coding sequence is TGCGCCAGCAGCTTGGTAGGGGATGGTCAGCCCCAGCATTTT. This encodes CASSLVGDGQPQHF.

The chain has TRBV4-2 and TRBJ2-5; TRBD2 aligns across 15 bases. The DNA matches TRBJ2-7 better at its end, which makes the J call doubtful. CDR1 and CDR2 from the germline V gene are LGHNA and YNFKEQ. The CDR3 contains 17 residues. Here the CDR3 DNA reads TGTGCCAGCAGCCTAGGACTAGCGGGAGGGCGGGGTTACGAGCAGTACTTC. This gives the protein CASSLGLAGGRGYEQYF.

This clone was counted only a few times. The chain is built from TRBV19 and TRBJ2-1; 9 bases fit TRBD2. Germline V gene lookup returns CDR1 LNHDA and CDR2 SQIVND (reference sequence). Unmatched junction bases numbered 14, after V lost 3 bases and J lost 11 bases. The CDR3 length is 16 residues. The CDR3, as DNA: TGTGCCAGTAGTATTGTGGGGAGGCAGCGGGAGGATAAGCAGTTCTTC. Protein sequence: CASSIVGRQREDKQFF.

V usage is TRBV19 and J usage is TRBJ2-1; tentatively, D is TRBD2 (6 bases). The CDR3 length is 16 residues. Trimming pared 5 bases from V and 8 bases from J, leaving 22 bases between. Germline-derived CDR1 and CDR2 are LNHDA and SQIVND (reference sequence). CDR3 bases: TGTGCCAGTAGTCCCTGGACCTACGGGAGTCCCGATGAGCAGTTCTTC. Its protein is CASSPWTYGSPDEQFF.

This CDR3 reads CASSDWGEETQYF. The CDR3 nucleotides are TGTGCCAGCAGTGATTGGGGGGAAGAGACCCAGTACTTC. The rearrangement links TRBV2 to TRBJ2-5; a weak D match, TRBD2 (6 bases). The V end was cut by 3 bases, the J end by 3 bases, with 8 bases between. This CDR3 is built from 13 residues. The germline V gene has CDR1 SNHLY and CDR2 FYNNEI.

The CDR3 nucleotides are TGCGCCAGCAGTGAGTCCGTAATTACGGGCACCGGGGAGCTGTTTTTT. It encodes CASSESVITGTGELFF. This chain uses TRBV10-2 with TRBJ2-2; D ambiguous. CDR1 WSHSY and CDR2 SAAADI come from the germline V gene. The CDR3 totals 16 residues. V lost 0 bases and J lost 4, with 12 bases in between.

V usage is TRBV5-1 and J usage is TRBJ2-3, with TRBD1 matching over 9 bases. The CDR3 covers 18 residues. The germline V gene encodes CDR1 SGHRS and CDR2 YFSETQ. After removal of 4 bases from V and 3 bases from J, the junction contained 15 bases not matched to a gene. The chain's CDR3 is CASSLRRGDRERTDTQYF. Here the CDR3 DNA reads TGCGCCAGCAGCCTACGACGCGGGGACAGGGAAAGGACAGATACGCAGTATTTT.

This clone came up a few times. V and J are TRBV2 and TRBJ1-1, with 7 positions matching TRBD1. Germline V gives CDR1 SNHLY, CDR2 FYNNEI. The V and J ends lost 11 bases and 3 bases, in that order; junction bases with no gene match: 6. This CDR3 is built from 12 residues. In nucleotides, the CDR3 is TGTGCCCTGACAGGGTTCGACACTGAAGCTTTCTTT. Residues: CALTGFDTEAFF.

This clone was counted a few times. This chain links TRBV28 with TRBJ1-2, with a weak D call TRBD1 (6 bases). V was shortened by 8 bases and J by 5 bases, with 15 bases between the two germline ends. Germline V gene lookup returns CDR1 MDHEN and CDR2 SYDVKM. The CDR3 has 13 residues. The CDR3 spells CASGTDRSYGYTF. CDR3 nucleotide sequence: TGTGCCAGCGGGACCGACAGGTCTTATGGCTACACCTTC.

The rearrangement links TRBV18 to TRBJ2-7; 7 bases line up with TRBD1. Germline assignment: CDR1 KGHSH and CDR2 LQKENI. The CDR3 consists of 15 residues. V was clipped by 3 bases and J by 1 base; unmatched bases: 6. CDR3 DNA: TGTGCCAGCTCACCTGTCGGGACAGAGTCCTACGAGCAGTACTTC. This gives the protein CASSPVGTESYEQYF.

The chain uses TRBV7-9 and TRBJ1-1; no definite D call. This CDR3 region has 14 residues. The germline CDR1 and CDR2 sequences are SEHNR and FQNEAQ (reference sequence). V lost 0 bases and J 4 bases, leaving 9 bases between the germline ends. The DNA for the CDR3 is TGTGCCAGCAGCTTAGCCGGGTTTGTCACTGAAGCTTTCTTT. Translation: CASSLAGFVTEAFF.

The CDR3 nucleotides read TGCGCCAGCAGCGTTAGCGGGATGTCCTACAATGAGCAGTTCTTC. Its protein product is CASSVSGMSYNEQFF. V gene TRBV5-1 combines with J gene TRBJ2-1; 8 nucleotides agree with TRBD2. The CDR3 runs 15 residues. CDR1 is SGHRS, CDR2 YFSETQ, per germline. V lost 4 bases to trimming and J lost 1 base; unmatched junction nucleotides: 4. The whole variable domain, filled in from reference TRBV5-1 and TRBJ2-1, reads KAGVTQTPRYLIKTRGQQVTLSCSPISGHRSVSWYQQTPGQGLQFLFEYFSETQRNKGNFPGRFSGRQFSNSRSEMNVSTLELGDSALYLCASSVSGMSYNEQFFGPGTRLTVL.

This clone was observed a handful of times. This chain joins TRBV6-5 and TRBJ1-1, with TRBD1 as a possible D gene (5 bases). Trimming shortened V by 10 bases and J by 1 base, and 16 bases separated the two germline ends. Germline lookup yields CDR1 MNHEY and CDR2 SVGAGI. This CDR3 spans 14 amino acids. CDR3 sequence: CANRRQQRNTEAFF. The CDR3 DNA reads TGTGCCAACAGACGACAGCAAAGGAACACTGAAGCTTTCTTT.

The chain is built from TRBV11-1 and TRBJ2-2; a possible D gene is TRBD2 (6 bases). This CDR3 is 16 amino acids long. CDR1 and CDR2 (germline): SGHAT, FQDESV (reference sequence). Trimming removed 5 bases from V and 4 bases from J, with 17 bases in between. The CDR3 loop reads CASSARLGRSTGELFF. CDR3 nucleotide sequence: TGTGCCAGCAGCGCTCGACTAGGGCGGAGCACCGGGGAGCTGTTTTTT.

There are a few counts of this clone. This chain links TRBV5-4 with TRBJ1-1; D call uncertain. Trimming took off 0 bases at V and 0 bases at J, with 3 bases between the two ends. CDR1 is SGHNT and CDR2 is YYREEE in the germline V gene (reference sequence). CDR3 length equals 13 residues. This CDR3 is CASSLALNTEAFF. CDR3 DNA: TGTGCCAGCAGCTTGGCCTTGAACACTGAAGCTTTCTTT. The variable domain in full, with the rest retrieved from reference TRBV5-4 and TRBJ1-1, is ETGVTQSPTHLIKTRGQQVTLRCSSQSGHNTVSWYQQALGQGPQFIFQYYREEENGRGNFPPRFSGLQFPNYSSELNVNALELDDSALYLCASSLALNTEAFFGQGTRLTVV.

The rearrangement joins TRBV28 to TRBJ1-5; TRBD1 agrees at 7 bases. V shed 1 base, J shed 3 bases, and the junction held 9 bases outside the gene matches. Germline CDR1 MDHEN, CDR2 SYDVKM. The CDR3 is 17 residues long. The chain's CDR3 is CASSLYMTTGFNQPQHF. CDR3 nucleotide sequence: TGTGCCAGCAGTTTATACATGACGACAGGGTTCAATCAGCCCCAGCATTTT.

This clone appeared a few times. V usage is TRBV5-6 and J usage is TRBJ2-2; tentative D call: TRBD1 (5 bases). The CDR3 is 13 residues long. The V end was cut by 8 bases, the J end by 2 bases, with 10 bases between. Per germline, CDR1 SGHDT and CDR2 YYEEEE. CDR3 residues: CASGATNTGELFF. The DNA for the CDR3 is TGTGCCAGTGGGGCCACCAACACCGGGGAGCTGTTTTTT. Full variable domain (outside the CDR3, taken from reference TRBV5-6 and TRBJ2-2): DAGVTQSPTHLIKTRGQQVTLRCSPKSGHDTVSWYQQALGQGPQFIFQYYEEEERQRGNFPDRFSGHQFPNYSSELNVNALLLGDSALYLCASGATNTGELFFGEGSRLTVL.

The chain combines TRBV7-9 with TRBJ2-5; D is unclear. CDR1 and CDR2 from the germline V gene are SEHNR and FQNEAQ (reference sequence). The length of the CDR3 is 15 residues. Trimming took 2 bases from V and 5 from J, leaving 15 bases between them. CDR3 amino acids: CASSLIPRGWETQYF. The CDR3 bases are TGTGCCAGCAGCTTAATACCGCGAGGTTGGGAGACCCAGTACTTC.

This clone turned up a few times. The V and J genes are TRBV20-1 and TRBJ2-7, with D uncertain. The V end was cut by 5 bases, the J end by 7 bases, with 9 bases between. This CDR3 has 10 residues. Germline V CDR1 and CDR2: DFQATT, SNEGSKA (reference sequence). The CDR3: CSASRWEQYF. CDR3 sequence (DNA): TGCAGTGCTTCGCGTTGGGAGCAGTACTTC.

This chain uses TRBV4-2 with TRBJ1-5; perhaps TRBD1 as D (5 bases). Germline V gene data show CDR1 as LGHNA and CDR2 as YNFKEQ. With 0 bases removed from V and 7 bases from J, the gap between germline ends came to 13 bases. The CDR3 has 15 residues. In DNA, the CDR3 is TGTGCCAGCAGCCAAGATCCGGCAGGGTGGCAGCCCCAGCATTTT. Encoded protein: CASSQDPAGWQPQHF.

The V gene is TRBV7-2, the J gene TRBJ2-7; tentative D call: TRBD1 (5 bases). Germline CDR1 reads SGHTA; CDR2 reads FQGNSA. V was shortened by 5 bases and J by 6 bases, with 14 bases between the two germline ends. The CDR3 spans 13 residues. The CDR3 DNA reads TGTGCCAGCAGCCTCAGGGAAAGAGTCGAGCAGTACTTC. Translation gives CASSLRERVEQYF.